This TCR beta chain was profiled in a study of T cells in women clearing cervical HPV infection. The method was immunoSEQ multiplex PCR; TCRdb's version includes in-frame clones alone and lacks a portion of them. The sample shows about 20,000 clones, and approximately 5.5% sits with its ten largest clones. Sequenced: blood buffy coat. The clonotype was recovered from a woman aged 18-69 years with a cervical HPV16 infection that either progressed to CIN3+ or cleared (not recorded which).

Incomplete CDR3 DNA: TGTGCCAGCAGCCCCCCCAGGGGGCGGTTGAACACTGAA. It yields the protein CASSPPRGRLNTE. The whole CDR3 region reads CASSPPRGRLNTEAFF. The chain uses TRBV7-8 and TRBJ1-1; TRBD1 agrees at 8 bases. The read halts 3 residues ahead of the CDR3 end, with the missing end drawn from the germline J gene. Germline assignment: CDR1 SGHVS and CDR2 FQNEAQ. V lost 5 bases, J lost 0 bases, and 8 bases stayed unmatched. The CDR3 has 16 residues.